The next 22 T cell receptor beta chains were all read from a single sample in a study of memory CD4+ T cells and cytomegalovirus serostatus. Profiling relied on immunoSEQ multiplex PCR, and the TCRdb table lists in-frame clones only, not all of them. Found here are some 49,000 clones, approximately 78% of them singletons; the top ten hold approximately 0.96%. The sort gate was single viable CD3+CD4+CD8-CD45RO+ cells for memory CD4+ T cells. Sequenced input: memory CD4+ T cells from blood. All receptors derive from an adult in good health and CMV-seronegative.

The chain employs TRBV4-2 and TRBJ1-5, with D unclear. V was clipped by 0 bases and J by 0 bases, with 9 bases between them. Germline assignment: CDR1 LGHNA and CDR2 YNFKEQ. This CDR3 region has 16 residues. Here the CDR3 DNA reads TGTGCCAGCAGCCAAGAACGGGCTTATAGCAATCAGCCCCAGCATTTT. Amino acid sequence: CASSQERAYSNQPQHF.

The V gene is TRBV7-8, the J gene TRBJ1-1; D is uncertain. CDR3 size: 13 residues. Per germline, CDR1 SGHVS and CDR2 FQNEAQ. The V gene lost 5 bases and the J gene lost 3 bases, with 10 bases spanning the gap. The chain's CDR3 is CASSIQRDTEAFF. The CDR3 bases are TGTGCCAGCAGCATTCAAAGGGACACTGAAGCTTTCTTT.

This clone was detected only a few times. The J gene is TRBJ1-4, the V gene TRBV7-2; D remains unclear. CDR3 length: 14 residues. V was clipped by 5 bases and J by 5 bases, with 12 bases between them. Looked up from germline, CDR1 is SGHTA and CDR2 is FQGNSA. CDR3 amino acids: CASSLDGTNEKLFF. CDR3 nucleotides: TGTGCCAGCAGCCTCGACGGTACCAATGAAAAACTGTTTTTT.

The chain has TRBV2 and TRBJ1-4, with D perhaps matching TRBD1 (6 bases). The germline V gene has CDR1 SNHLY and CDR2 FYNNEI. The ends were cut back, 1 base at V and 7 bases at J, with 13 bases in the middle. The CDR3 has 15 residues. The CDR3 spells CASSEGWGAGEKLFF. The CDR3 DNA reads as TGTGCCAGCAGTGAAGGGTGGGGGGCAGGTGAAAAACTGTTTTTT.

The chain recombines TRBV29-1 with TRBJ2-7; TRBD1 agrees at 8 bases. CDR1 is SQVTM, CDR2 ANQGSEA, per germline. The CDR3 length is 11 residues. Trimming cost V 6 bases and J 13 bases; bases outside gene matches: 11. The CDR3 sequence is CSVGDRLKFYF. CDR3 nucleotides: TGCAGCGTGGGGGACAGGCTGAAGTTCTACTTC.

This chain links TRBV5-8 with TRBJ1-5; 7 nucleotides match TRBD1. Germline V gene lookup returns CDR1 SGHTS and CDR2 YDEGEE. The junction had 14 bases not matched to a gene; V was cut back by 4 bases and J by 4 bases. This CDR3 comprises 17 residues. DNA of the CDR3: TGTGCCAGCAGCCGCGACAGGGTAGGGTCGACGAATCAGCCCCAGCATTTT. Translation: CASSRDRVGSTNQPQHF.

The chain combines TRBV30 with TRBJ2-7, with D possibly TRBD1 on 5 matching bases. The germline CDR1 and CDR2 sequences are GTSNPN and SVGIG (reference sequence). The V gene lost 3 bases and the J gene lost 3 bases, with 12 bases spanning the gap. The CDR3 spans 13 residues. The CDR3 DNA sequence: TGTGCCTGGAGGCTTCCAGGGTTCTACGAGCAGTACTTC. Protein sequence: CAWRLPGFYEQYF.

V and J are TRBV11-1 and TRBJ2-7, with 10 bases lining up with TRBD1. Germline CDR1 reads SGHAT; CDR2 reads FQDESV (reference sequence). The V segment lost 7 bases and the J segment 1 base; nucleotides outside the gene matches: 4. The CDR3 runs to 14 residues. This chain's CDR3 is CASTDRGSSYEQYF. The CDR3 nucleotides read TGTGCCAGCACGGACAGGGGGTCATCCTACGAGCAGTACTTC.

The chain joins TRBV9 to TRBJ1-1; D gene uncertain. V dropped 4 bases and J dropped 1 base, with 8 bases sitting between them. Germline V gene lookup returns CDR1 SGDLS and CDR2 YYNGEE. This CDR3 region has 13 residues. This CDR3 reads CASSLTANTEAFF. The CDR3 DNA reads TGTGCCAGCAGCCTTACAGCGAACACTGAAGCTTTCTTT. The complete variable domain, with remaining parts taken from reference TRBV9 and TRBJ1-1, reads DSGVTQTPKHLITATGQRVTLRCSPRSGDLSVYWYQQSLDQGLQFLIQYYNGEERAKGNILERFSAQQFPDLHSELNLSSLELGDSALYFCASSLTANTEAFFGQGTRLTVV.

The chain is built from TRBV9 and TRBJ1-2, with TRBD1 identical over 12 bases. The length of the CDR3 is 17 residues. J lost 7 bases, V lost 3 bases, and 13 bases had no gene match. Germline values: CDR1 SGDLS, CDR2 YYNGEE. CDR3 nucleotides: TGTGCCAGCAGCGCTGGCCCTTTTCGGGACAGGGGGCTTGGCTACACCTTC. It specifies CASSAGPFRDRGLGYTF.

The chain uses TRBV6-5 and TRBJ2-7, with D perhaps matching TRBD2 (5 bases). CDR3 size: 13 residues. Trimming pared 4 bases from V and 2 bases from J, leaving 9 bases between. Germline CDR1 MNHEY, CDR2 SVGAGI. The CDR3 is CASSSPGAYEQYF. CDR3 DNA: TGTGCCAGCAGTTCCCCCGGGGCCTACGAGCAGTACTTC.

The gene calls are TRBV2 and TRBJ2-5; unclear D gene. The CDR3 totals 15 residues. With 8 bases removed from V and 0 bases from J, the gap between germline ends came to 16 bases. Germline CDR1 SNHLY, CDR2 FYNNEI. The CDR3: CASGGPLYYQETQYF. As DNA, the CDR3 is TGTGCCAGCGGCGGACCCCTGTACTACCAAGAGACCCAGTACTTC. The full variable domain, with the rest looked up from reference TRBV2 and TRBJ2-5, is EPEVTQTPSHQVTQMGQEVILRCVPISNHLYFYWYRQILGQKVEFLVSFYNNEISEKSEIFDDQFSVERPDGSNFTLKIRSTKLEDSAMYFCASGGPLYYQETQYFGPGTRLLVL.

This sequence joins TRBV5-1 and TRBJ2-2, with D maybe TRBD2 (6 bases). The V end was cut by 4 bases, the J end by 7 bases, with 17 bases between. This CDR3 contains 15 residues. CDR1 is SGHRS and CDR2 is YFSETQ in the germline V gene. CDR3 protein: CASSQSLLEGGELFF. DNA of the CDR3: TGCGCCAGCAGCCAAAGTTTATTGGAGGGCGGGGAGCTGTTTTTT.

The chain links TRBV7-3 to TRBJ2-1, with 10 bases aligning to TRBD2. Germline CDR1 SGHTA, CDR2 FQGTGA. The CDR3 is made up of 14 amino acids. Trimming took 4 bases from V and 9 from J; bases not matched to a gene: 6. Written as DNA, the CDR3 is TGTGCCAGCAGCTCAAGCGGGGGGGCCGCTGAGCAGTTCTTC. It yields the protein CASSSSGGAAEQFF.

The chain carries TRBV4-3 and TRBJ1-2; D is undetermined. This CDR3 is built from 12 residues. CDR1 and CDR2 (germline): LGHNA, YSLEER. Trimming took off 1 base at V and 4 bases at J, with 4 bases between the two ends. CDR3 sequence: CASSQGVYGYTF. CDR3 in DNA: TGCGCCAGCAGCCAAGGGGTCTATGGCTACACCTTC.

This rearrangement joins TRBV2 to TRBJ1-5; D uncertain. Germline CDR1 is SNHLY and CDR2 is FYNNEI. This CDR3 is 14 amino acids long. Trimming pared 7 bases from V and 5 bases from J, leaving 15 bases between. This CDR3 reads CASTFTGPDQPQHF. CDR3 coding DNA: TGTGCCAGCACCTTTACGGGTCCCGATCAGCCCCAGCATTTT.

The genes are TRBV19 and TRBJ1-5; possible D gene TRBD1, 5 bases. The CDR3 length is 15 residues. V lost 5 bases and J 5 bases, leaving 16 bases between the germline ends. The germline V gene has CDR1 LNHDA and CDR2 SQIVND (reference sequence). The CDR3 sequence is CASSPRQGHDQPQHF. CDR3 in DNA: TGTGCCAGTAGTCCGCGGCAGGGCCACGATCAGCCCCAGCATTTT.

The CDR3 sequence: CASSPYGGDNSPLHF. In nucleotides, the CDR3 is TGTGCCAGCTCACCATATGGAGGGGATAATTCACCCCTCCACTTT. The chain carries TRBV18 and TRBJ1-6, with D tentatively TRBD1 (5 bases). Germline assignment: CDR1 KGHSH and CDR2 LQKENI. Deletions cut 2 bases from V and 5 bases from J, with 10 bases between. The CDR3 is made up of 15 amino acids. The full variable domain, completed using reference TRBV18 and TRBJ1-6, is NAGVMQNPRHLVRRRGQEARLRCSPMKGHSHVYWYRQLPEEGLKFMVYLQKENIIDESGMPKERFSAEFPKEGPSILRIQQVVRGDSAAYFCASSPYGGDNSPLHFGNGTRLTVT.

The chain combines TRBV19 with TRBJ2-5, with TRBD1 as a possible D gene (5 bases). This CDR3 region has 13 residues. The germline V gene has CDR1 LNHDA and CDR2 SQIVND (reference sequence). V lost 1 base and J lost 9, with 12 bases in between. Here the CDR3 DNA reads TGTGCCAGTAGTATAGGCGACAGTGGGGCCCAGTACTTC. It is translated as CASSIGDSGAQYF.

This clone was counted once. The rearrangement joins TRBV29-1 to TRBJ1-5; D gene unclear. From germline, CDR1 is SQVTM and CDR2 ANQGSEA. The CDR3 runs 12 residues. V lost 6 bases to trimming and J lost 0 bases, with 6 bases between them. The CDR3, as DNA: TGCAGCGTAGGGTATAGCAATCAGCCCCAGCATTTT. This codes for CSVGYSNQPQHF.

The chain employs TRBV19 and TRBJ2-2; D perhaps matches TRBD1 (5 bases). There are 15 residues in the CDR3. The germline V and J ends were trimmed by 2 bases and 10 bases, with 17 bases remaining between them. Germline loops: CDR1 LNHDA, CDR2 SQIVND (reference sequence). In DNA form, the CDR3 reads TGTGCCAGTAGTATATCAAGGGGCCTCGCCGAGGAGCTGTTTTTT. Translating gives CASSISRGLAEELFF.

CDR3 sequence (DNA): TGTGCCAGCAGCCCCCGGGGGCTCCCAACCTACGGTACGCAGTATTTT. This sequence encodes CASSPRGLPTYGTQYF. This rearrangement joins TRBV7-3 to TRBJ2-3; D could derive from TRBD1 or TRBD2 (6 bases each). The germline CDR1 and CDR2 sequences are SGHTA and FQGTGA. V was pared by 5 bases and J by 8 bases, with 23 bases between. This CDR3 comprises 16 residues.